Below are 14 T cell receptor beta chains sequenced from a single sample in a study of cytomegalovirus exposure and HLA in healthy donors. Both 60 Vbeta primers and 13 Jbeta primers went into the PCR. Generated by immunoSEQ multiplex PCR, the TCRdb table keeps only in-frame clones and is missing some. The sample holds about 200,000 clones; about 88% are singletons and the top ten take 0.25% to 0.4%. The sequenced sample consisted of PBMCs. The receptor set was obtained from a young woman in good health and CMV-seronegative.

V and J are TRBV7-9 and TRBJ2-1; 15 positions match TRBD2. V lost 4 bases to trimming and J lost 6 bases; unmatched junction nucleotides: 7. The CDR3 is 17 amino acids. CDR1 is SEHNR and CDR2 is FQNEAQ in the germline V gene (reference sequence). The CDR3, as DNA: TGTGCCAGCAGCTCCTGGACTAGCGGGGGGGCCGTCAATGAGCAGTTCTTC. Translation: CASSSWTSGGAVNEQFF.

This clone has just one count. This sample includes further DNA sequences coding for the same CDR3. V is TRBV25-1 and J is TRBJ2-7, with D perhaps TRBD1 (5 bases). The V end was cut by 6 bases, the J end by 4 bases, with 13 bases between. Germline loops: CDR1 MGHDK, CDR2 SYGVNS. The CDR3 contains 13 residues. The CDR3 sequence: CASRGQGTYEQYF. The CDR3 DNA reads as TGTGCCAGCAGGGGGCAGGGAACATACGAGCAGTACTTC.

The gene calls are TRBV4-2 and TRBJ1-2, with D unresolved. CDR1 LGHNA and CDR2 YNFKEQ come from the germline V gene. The CDR3 spans 14 residues. Trimming pared 8 bases from V and 3 bases from J, leaving 16 bases between. CDR3 region: CASQPVRGDYGYTF. CDR3 sequence (DNA): TGTGCCAGCCAACCAGTACGGGGTGACTATGGCTACACCTTC.

The V gene is TRBV2, the J gene TRBJ2-2; possible D gene TRBD1, 6 bases. Trimming cost V 7 bases and J 6 bases, with 21 bases left between them. Germline CDR1 SNHLY, CDR2 FYNNEI. The CDR3 length is 16 residues. The CDR3, as DNA: TGTGCCAGCACCTTTGAAGACGGCAGGGGACCCGGGGAGCTGTTTTTT. It encodes CASTFEDGRGPGELFF.

The chain links TRBV7-3 to TRBJ2-5, with TRBD2 matching over 11 bases. The V segment lost 5 bases and the J segment 5 bases; nucleotides outside the gene matches: 7. The CDR3 totals 15 residues. Germline assignment: CDR1 SGHTA and CDR2 FQGTGA. CDR3 sequence: CASSQLAGGRETQYF. CDR3 nucleotides: TGTGCCAGCAGCCAGTTAGCGGGGGGGCGGGAGACCCAGTACTTC.

This clone was seen only a few times. The chain couples TRBV5-1 to TRBJ1-1; 12 bases line up with TRBD1. The ends lost 4 bases at V and 6 bases at J; junction bases unmatched: 16. The germline CDR1 and CDR2 sequences are SGHRS and YFSETQ. This CDR3 has 18 residues. CDR3 loop: CASSGGSVPGQGAAEAFF. The CDR3 DNA reads TGCGCCAGCAGCGGGGGGTCAGTCCCGGGACAGGGGGCGGCTGAAGCTTTCTTT.

J is TRBJ2-5 and V is TRBV5-4, with D tentatively TRBD1 (6 bases). The length of the CDR3 is 15 residues. V was cut by 0 bases and J by 1 base, with 10 bases left in between. Germline V gene lookup returns CDR1 SGHNT and CDR2 YYREEE (reference sequence). DNA of the CDR3: TGTGCCAGCAGCTTGGGGGGGACATTCCAAGAGACCCAGTACTTC. Its protein product is CASSLGGTFQETQYF.

The rearrangement links TRBV28 to TRBJ1-5, with D possibly matching TRBD1 (5 bases). The germline gives CDR1 MDHEN, CDR2 SYDVKM. The CDR3 spans 14 residues. V was pared by 4 bases and J by 9 bases, with 16 bases between. Here the CDR3 DNA reads TGTGCCAGCAGTTCCAATCAGGGTCCGCGGCCCCAGCATTTT. This sequence encodes CASSSNQGPRPQHF.

This clone was seen just once. The rearrangement joins TRBV6-5 to TRBJ2-3; D is unclear. The germline V and J ends were trimmed by 2 bases and 3 bases, with 9 bases remaining between them. The CDR3 length is 14 residues. The germline CDR1 and CDR2 sequences are MNHEY and SVGAGI. This CDR3 is CASSYIPVTDTQYF. The CDR3 nucleotides read TGTGCCAGCAGTTACATTCCGGTGACAGATACGCAGTATTTT.

V usage is TRBV11-2 and J usage is TRBJ2-1; TRBD2 agrees at 8 bases. J gave up 2 bases and V 2 bases, and 8 bases lay outside the gene matches. The CDR3 sequence is 17 residues long. The germline V gene has CDR1 SGHAT and CDR2 FQNNGV. CDR3 region: CASSLRRGVATYNEQFF. Written as DNA, the CDR3 is TGTGCCAGCAGCTTAAGGCGGGGGGTAGCGACCTACAATGAGCAGTTCTTC.

The chain couples TRBV25-1 to TRBJ1-4; D is undetermined. V shed 5 bases and J shed 10 bases, with 17 bases lying between them. Germline V gene data show CDR1 as MGHDK and CDR2 as SYGVNS. The CDR3 length is 14 residues. This CDR3 is CASSLDGNVGKLFF. The CDR3 DNA is TGTGCCAGCAGTCTAGACGGGAATGTGGGAAAACTGTTTTTT.

The chain links TRBV4-2 to TRBJ2-1; D gene ambiguous. With 0 bases removed from V and 9 bases from J, the gap between germline ends came to 6 bases. This CDR3 is built from 12 residues. The germline V gene has CDR1 LGHNA and CDR2 YNFKEQ. The chain's CDR3 is CASSQDRVEQFF. The CDR3 DNA sequence: TGTGCCAGCAGCCAAGATCGGGTTGAGCAGTTCTTC.

V is TRBV7-3 and J is TRBJ2-1; a weak D match, TRBD2 (5 bases). The CDR3 runs 14 residues. Germline V lookup: CDR1 SGHTA, CDR2 FQGTGA. Deletions cut 4 bases from V and 6 bases from J, with 13 bases between. CDR3 DNA sequence: TGTGCCAGCAGCTCCAACCTCAGCGGCAATGAGCAGTTCTTC. Protein product: CASSSNLSGNEQFF. Based on the CDR3 plus reference TRBV7-3 and TRBJ2-1, the full variable domain is GAGVSQTPSNKVTEKGKYVELRCDPISGHTALYWYRQSLGQGPEFLIYFQGTGAADDSGLPNDRFFAVRPEGSVSTLKIQRTERGDSAVYLCASSSNLSGNEQFFGPGTRLTVL.

The rearrangement joins TRBV7-9 to TRBJ2-3, with a possible D match to TRBD2 (6 bases). Trimming took 6 bases from V and 2 from J, leaving 12 bases between them. This CDR3 contains 14 residues. Germline loops: CDR1 SEHNR, CDR2 FQNEAQ (reference sequence). CDR3 in amino acids: CASRISGFTDTQYF. Here the CDR3 DNA reads TGTGCCAGCAGAATTAGCGGATTCACAGATACGCAGTATTTT.